This T cell receptor (beta chain) was recorded in a study of cytomegalovirus exposure and HLA in healthy donors. CDR3 length equals 14 residues. Germline V lookup: CDR1 SQVTM, CDR2 ANQGSEA. J lost 2 bases, V lost 7 bases, and 8 bases had no gene match. As for this clone: Its antigen is currently unknown.

The PCR had 60 Vbeta and 13 Jbeta primers. How the authors handled the data: Unique TCR beta chains numbered around 80 million in a later analysis, with roughly 10 million shared. TCRdb keeps only in-frame clones here, not all; method: immunoSEQ multiplex PCR. The D gene and trimming were derived from the DNA, and the V and J assignments and clone size from that table. This sample carries 70,000 or so clones, under 85% of them seen once, and the ten largest clones take around 10%. Findings of the study overall: Looking again later, the authors saw that most CMV-associated TCR beta chains seemed HLA-restricted. Owing to their indistinguishability, certain V segments, notably TRBV6-2 and TRBV6-3, were excluded.

The chain combines TRBV29-1 with TRBJ1-2, with 9 bases lining up with TRBD1. The source of this sequence is a woman aged 55-70 years in good health and CMV-seropositive. Sequences were obtained from PBMCs. The CDR3, as DNA: TGCAGCGCTCCGGGACAGGGTGGGAACTATGGCTACACCTTC. Its translation is CSAPGQGGNYGYTF.